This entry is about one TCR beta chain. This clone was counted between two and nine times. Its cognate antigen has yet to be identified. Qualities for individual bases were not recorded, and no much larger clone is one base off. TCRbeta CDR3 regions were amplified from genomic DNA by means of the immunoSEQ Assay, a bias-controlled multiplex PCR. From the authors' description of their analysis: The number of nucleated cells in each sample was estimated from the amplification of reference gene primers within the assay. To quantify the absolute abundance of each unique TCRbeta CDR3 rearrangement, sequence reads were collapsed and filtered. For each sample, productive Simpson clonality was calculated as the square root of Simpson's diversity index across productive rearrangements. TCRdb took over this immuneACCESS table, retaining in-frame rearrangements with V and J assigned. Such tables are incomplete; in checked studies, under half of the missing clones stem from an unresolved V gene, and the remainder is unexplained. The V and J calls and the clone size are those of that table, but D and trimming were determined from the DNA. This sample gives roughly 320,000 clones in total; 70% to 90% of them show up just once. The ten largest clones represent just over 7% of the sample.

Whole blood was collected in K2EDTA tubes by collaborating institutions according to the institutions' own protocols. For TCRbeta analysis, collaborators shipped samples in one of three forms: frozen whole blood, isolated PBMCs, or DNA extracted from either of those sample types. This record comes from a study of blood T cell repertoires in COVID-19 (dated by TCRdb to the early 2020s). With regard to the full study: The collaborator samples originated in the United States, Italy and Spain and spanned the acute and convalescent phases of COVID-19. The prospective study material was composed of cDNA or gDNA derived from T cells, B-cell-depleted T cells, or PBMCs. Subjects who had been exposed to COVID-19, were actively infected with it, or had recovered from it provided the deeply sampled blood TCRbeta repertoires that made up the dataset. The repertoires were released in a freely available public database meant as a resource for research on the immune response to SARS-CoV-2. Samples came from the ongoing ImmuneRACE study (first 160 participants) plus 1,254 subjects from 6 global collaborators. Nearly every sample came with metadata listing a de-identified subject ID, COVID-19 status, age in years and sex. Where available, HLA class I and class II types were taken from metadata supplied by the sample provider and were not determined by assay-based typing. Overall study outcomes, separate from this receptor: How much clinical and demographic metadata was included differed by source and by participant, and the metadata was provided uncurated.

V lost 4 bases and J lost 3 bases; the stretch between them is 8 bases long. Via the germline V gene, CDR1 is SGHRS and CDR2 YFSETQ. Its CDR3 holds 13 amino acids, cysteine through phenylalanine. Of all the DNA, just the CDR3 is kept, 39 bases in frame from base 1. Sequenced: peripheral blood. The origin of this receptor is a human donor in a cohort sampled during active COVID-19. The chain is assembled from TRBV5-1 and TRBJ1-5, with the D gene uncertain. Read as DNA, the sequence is TGCGCCAGCAGCGAAAGCGCCAATCAGCCCCAGCATTTT. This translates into CASSESANQPQHF.